This T cell receptor (beta chain) was captured by sequencing in a study of human T cells and chemical hapten exposure. Study at large: The patch tests put 0.01% DPC on the skin of the upper back and were read 6 days later.

V lost 5 bases and J 1 base, leaving 14 bases between the germline ends. The CDR3 is made up of 15 amino acids. The germline gives CDR1 SGHTA, CDR2 FQGNSA. Original handling: Ranging from roughly 20,000 to 690,600, TCR counts per sample had a median value of approximately 99,000. TCRdb reanalysed the RACE reads using MiXCR and keeps one entry per CDR3 protein. Clone size and V and J calls follow TCRdb, not the original study. The sample carries tens of thousands of distinct CDR3 sequences, around 10% recorded once. Time point meaning: patch test 2, 6 weeks after DPC sensitization. Treatment specified: therapeutic diphenylcyclopropenone sensitization with weekly scalp DPC. Blood draws came before every patch-test application.

The source is a man aged 35 to 55 with alopecia areata. Some clones in this sample may be carry-over from other donors' samples. The specimen comprised whole blood, sampled in connection with sensitization to the hapten diphenylcyclopropenone (DPC). This chain joins TRBV7-2 and TRBJ2-5, with D unclear. CDR3 region: CASSLQRTIQETQYF. CDR3 nucleotide sequence: TGTGCCAGCAGCCTCCAGCGAACAATCCAAGAGACCCAGTACTTC.